Sequencing of this T cell receptor beta chain was carried out in a study of blood T cell repertoires in COVID-19. Study in general: The United States, Italy and Spain provided the acute and convalescent COVID-19 samples. T cells, B-cell-depleted T cells, or PBMCs supplied cDNA or gDNA.

Under the authors' procedure: Counts of nucleated cells, estimated from reference gene primer amplification, were obtained. TCRdb's table, derived via immunoSEQ multiplex PCR, lists solely in-frame clones and lacks some. That table supplies the V and J calls and clone size; D and trimming were determined from the DNA. The sample lists approximately 300,000 clones, around 87% occurring once. This clonotype originated in a woman between 50 and 59 years old with active or convalescent COVID-19. Sample: peripheral blood.

The DNA of the CDR3 is TGTGCCAGCAGTGAGTCGGCAGGTGGGAGGACCATATATTTT. It yields the protein CASSESAGGRTIYF. This sequence joins TRBV2 and TRBJ1-3; D is unclear. Germline V gives CDR1 SNHLY, CDR2 FYNNEI. The CDR3 runs to 14 residues. The ends were cut back, 3 bases at V and 10 bases at J, with 16 bases in the middle. The full variable domain, rest sourced from reference TRBV2 and TRBJ1-3, is EPEVTQTPSHQVTQMGQEVILRCVPISNHLYFYWYRQILGQKVEFLVSFYNNEISEKSEIFDDQFSVERPDGSNFTLKIRSTKLEDSAMYFCASSESAGGRTIYFGEGSWLTVV.